These T cell receptor beta chains were read from a single sample in a study of post-analysis software for immune sequencing data. In TCRdb, the PCR reads were re-called with MiXCR into one record per CDR3 protein. The sample has some 190,000 distinct CDR3 sequences, about 30% seen once. The sequencing sample was made of blood. All receptors come from a girl aged 2 to 17 with multiple sclerosis. Each CDR3 is given with its conserved first and last residue. Each record gives: V gene, J gene, D gene, clone size, CDR3 protein, CDR3 DNA. A D gene is named only where the DNA matches it firmly. Clone size is stated in some rows and not others, as once, few, many or a class when expanded.

v_call: TRBV18; j_call: TRBJ2-5; d_call: -; clone_size: many; cdr3_aa: CASSLLVGTQETQYF; cdr3_nt: TGTGCCAGCTCACTGTTGGTGGGGACCCAAGAGACCCAGTACTTC
v_call: TRBV28; j_call: TRBJ2-7; d_call: -; clone_size: -; cdr3_aa: CASSLAGGELYEQYF; cdr3_nt: TGTGCCAGCAGTTTGGCCGGTGGGGAGCTCTACGAGCAGTACTTC
v_call: TRBV10-1; j_call: TRBJ1-1; d_call: -; clone_size: few; cdr3_aa: CASRDFNTEAFF; cdr3_nt: TGCGCCAGCCGGGACTTTAACACTGAAGCTTTCTTT
v_call: TRBV7-8; j_call: TRBJ2-5; d_call: TRBD1; clone_size: -; cdr3_aa: CASSLRRATGGLETQYF; cdr3_nt: TGTGCCAGCAGCTTAAGGAGGGCGACAGGGGGTCTGGAGACCCAGTACTTC
v_call: TRBV28; j_call: TRBJ2-7; d_call: TRBD1; clone_size: -; cdr3_aa: CASSFVGQSLYEQYF; cdr3_nt: TGTGCCAGCAGTTTTGTGGGACAGAGCCTCTACGAGCAGTACTTC
v_call: TRBV7-3; j_call: TRBJ2-5; d_call: -; clone_size: -; cdr3_aa: CASSLYQQSFGTQYF; cdr3_nt: TGTGCCAGCAGCTTATATCAACAGTCCTTCGGGACCCAGTACTTC
v_call: TRBV6-6; j_call: TRBJ2-7; d_call: TRBD1; clone_size: many; cdr3_aa: CASSRTPGQGADEQYF; cdr3_nt: TGTGCCAGCAGCCGTACCCCGGGACAGGGGGCCGACGAGCAGTACTTC
v_call: TRBV20-1; j_call: TRBJ2-1; d_call: TRBD2; clone_size: many; cdr3_aa: CSARAVLAGALLDEQFF; cdr3_nt: TGCAGTGCTAGAGCGGTACTAGCGGGAGCCCTCCTGGATGAGCAGTTCTTC
v_call: TRBV28; j_call: TRBJ2-3; d_call: -; clone_size: many; cdr3_aa: CASRSGLWDTQYF; cdr3_nt: TGTGCCAGCAGATCGGGCTTATGGGATACGCAGTATTTT
v_call: TRBV27; j_call: TRBJ2-5; d_call: -; clone_size: once; cdr3_aa: CASSLSITGQETQYF; cdr3_nt: TGTGCCAGCAGTTTATCGATAACAGGGCAAGAGACCCAGTACTTC
v_call: TRBV12-3/TRBV12-4; j_call: TRBJ2-5; d_call: -; clone_size: many; cdr3_aa: CASSLAPSAREETQYF; cdr3_nt: TGTGCCAGCAGTTTAGCGCCTAGCGCTCGGGAAGAGACCCAGTACTTC
v_call: TRBV5-1; j_call: TRBJ1-1; d_call: -; clone_size: few; cdr3_aa: CASSWGGSDTEAFF; cdr3_nt: TGCGCCAGCAGCTGGGGCGGTTCGGACACTGAAGCTTTCTTT
v_call: TRBV7-9; j_call: TRBJ2-1; d_call: -; clone_size: -; cdr3_aa: CASSVRTVYEQFF; cdr3_nt: TGTGCCAGCAGCGTACGGACAGTCTATGAGCAGTTCTTC
v_call: TRBV20-1; j_call: TRBJ2-5; d_call: -; clone_size: many; cdr3_aa: CSASPQETQYF; cdr3_nt: TGCAGTGCTAGCCCCCAAGAGACCCAGTACTTC
v_call: TRBV5-1; j_call: TRBJ2-5; d_call: TRBD1; clone_size: few; cdr3_aa: CASSPLTGQQTQYF; cdr3_nt: TGCGCCAGCAGCCCCCTGACAGGGCAACAGACCCAGTACTTC
v_call: TRBV5-1; j_call: TRBJ1-1; d_call: TRBD1; clone_size: few; cdr3_aa: CASSWGRQGNTEAFF; cdr3_nt: TGCGCCAGCAGCTGGGGAAGACAGGGGAACACTGAAGCTTTCTTT
v_call: TRBV6-1; j_call: TRBJ2-1; d_call: TRBD2; clone_size: many; cdr3_aa: CASSERSSGGYEQFF; cdr3_nt: TGTGCCAGCAGTGAAAGGTCTAGCGGGGGCTATGAGCAGTTCTTC
v_call: TRBV28; j_call: TRBJ1-1; d_call: TRBD1; clone_size: few; cdr3_aa: CASTAGGGRGTEAFF; cdr3_nt: TGTGCCAGCACCGCAGGGGGGGGAAGAGGGACTGAAGCTTTCTTT
v_call: TRBV5-1; j_call: TRBJ1-2; d_call: -; clone_size: -; cdr3_aa: CASSFHNYGYTF; cdr3_nt: TGCGCCAGCAGTTTTCATAACTATGGCTACACCTTC
v_call: TRBV20-1; j_call: TRBJ2-1; d_call: TRBD2; clone_size: -; cdr3_aa: CSARDKSGGAHCNEQFF; cdr3_nt: TGCAGTGCTAGAGATAAAAGCGGGGGGGCCCATTGTAATGAGCAGTTCTTC
v_call: TRBV4-1; j_call: TRBJ2-3; d_call: TRBD2; clone_size: many; cdr3_aa: CASSQPGGATDTQYF; cdr3_nt: TGCGCCAGCAGCCAACCGGGGGGGGCAACAGATACGCAGTATTTT
v_call: TRBV12-3/TRBV12-4; j_call: TRBJ2-1; d_call: TRBD2; clone_size: many; cdr3_aa: CASSLRGSGTLGEQFF; cdr3_nt: TGTGCCAGCAGTTTAAGGGGTAGCGGGACATTGGGTGAGCAGTTCTTC
v_call: TRBV12-3/TRBV12-4; j_call: TRBJ2-5; d_call: TRBD2; clone_size: -; cdr3_aa: CASTLSGAETQYF; cdr3_nt: TGTGCCAGCACCCTTAGCGGGGCTGAGACCCAGTACTTC
v_call: TRBV4-1; j_call: TRBJ1-2; d_call: -; clone_size: -; cdr3_aa: CASSQGGGYGYTF; cdr3_nt: TGCGCCAGCAGCCAAGGCGGCGGCTATGGCTACACCTTC
v_call: TRBV7-9; j_call: TRBJ1-3; d_call: -; clone_size: once; cdr3_aa: CASGPSGRDTIYF; cdr3_nt: TGTGCCAGCGGCCCTTCGGGCAGGGACACCATATATTTT
v_call: TRBV28; j_call: TRBJ2-5; d_call: -; clone_size: many; cdr3_aa: CASSLWSETQYF; cdr3_nt: TGTGCCAGCAGTTTATGGTCGGAGACCCAGTACTTC
v_call: TRBV15; j_call: TRBJ2-1; d_call: -; clone_size: -; cdr3_aa: CATQRAYNEQFF; cdr3_nt: TGTGCCACCCAGCGGGCTTACAATGAGCAGTTCTTC
v_call: TRBV6-2/TRBV6-3; j_call: TRBJ2-1; d_call: TRBD1; clone_size: many; cdr3_aa: CASSYRGTGYNEQFF; cdr3_nt: TGTGCCAGCAGTTACAGGGGGACAGGCTACAATGAGCAGTTCTTC
v_call: TRBV7-2; j_call: TRBJ2-1; d_call: -; clone_size: many; cdr3_aa: CASSSGTYNEQFF; cdr3_nt: TGTGCCAGCAGCTCCGGGACATACAATGAGCAGTTCTTC